The 26 T cell receptor beta chains given below trace back to one sample, sequenced in a study of shared clonotypes between healthy human individuals. The repertoire was sequenced with immunoSEQ multiplex PCR; TCRdb's copy has only in-frame clones and lacks some. The sample consists of under 1,100,000 clones, more than 75% of them appearing once. Sequenced input: memory CD4+ T cells from PBMCs. The subset denotes: CD45RA-negative fraction. These receptors came from a man younger than 35 in good health. Some clones in this sample may be carry-over from other donors' samples.

The rearrangement uses TRBV6-1 and TRBJ1-2; 7 positions agree with TRBD1. Trimming took 3 bases from V and 7 from J; bases not matched to a gene: 14. Germline values: CDR1 MNHNS, CDR2 SASEGT. This CDR3 has 16 residues. The CDR3 here is CASSEGRPGGHSGYTF. Here the CDR3 DNA reads TGTGCCAGCAGTGAGGGGAGGCCAGGGGGGCACTCTGGCTACACCTTC.

V gene TRBV7-2 combines with J gene TRBJ1-3, with D perhaps matching TRBD1 (5 bases). This CDR3 has 16 amino acids. The germline gives CDR1 SGHTA, CDR2 FQGNSA. The ends were cut back, 3 bases at V and 0 bases at J, with 12 bases in the middle. Written as DNA, the CDR3 is TGTGCCAGCAGCTTTGGGACCCCGAGCTCTGGAAACACCATATATTTT. It yields the protein CASSFGTPSSGNTIYF.

This clone has more than one count but fewer than ten. This chain links TRBV11-2 with TRBJ2-7; possibly TRBD2 for D (6 bases). This CDR3 contains 14 residues. CDR1 is SGHAT, CDR2 FQNNGV, per germline. The ends were cut back, 5 bases at V and 3 bases at J, with 14 bases in the middle. Written as DNA, the CDR3 is TGTGCCAGCAGCCCGACTAGGCCCAGCTACGAGCAGTACTTC. Translation: CASSPTRPSYEQYF.

As concerns this clone: This likely came from a read error, as a far larger clone is one base away. Other nucleotide sequences in the sample specify the same CDR3. V usage is TRBV29-1 and J usage is TRBJ2-5; TRBD1 matches 7 bases. The germline CDR1 and CDR2 sequences are SQVTM and ANQGSEA. CDR3 length equals 13 residues. The junction had 17 bases not matched to a gene; V was cut back by 5 bases and J by 14 bases. The CDR3 region is CSVKGQYSYEQYF. CDR3 coding DNA: TGCAGCGTTAAGGGACAGTACTCCTACGAGCAATACTTC.

This clone was picked up one time. Other DNA sequences in this sample translate to the same CDR3. The chain carries TRBV28 and TRBJ1-5; D unresolved. The CDR3 is 14 amino acids. Trimming shortened V by 3 bases and J by 4 bases, and 10 bases separated the two germline ends. The V gene's germline CDR1 is MDHEN and CDR2 SYDVKM. CDR3 in amino acids: CASSFGRGNQPQHF. The CDR3 DNA reads as TGTGCCAGCAGTTTCGGCAGAGGGAATCAGCCCCAGCATTTT. Based on the CDR3 plus reference TRBV28 and TRBJ1-5, the full variable domain is DVKVTQSSRYLVKRTGEKVFLECVQDMDHENMFWYRQDPGLGLRLIYFSYDVKMKEKGDIPEGYSVSREKKERFSLILESASTNQTSMYLCASSFGRGNQPQHFGDGTRLSIL.

This clone was seen only once. V is TRBV5-1 and J is TRBJ2-1, with 11 bases identical to TRBD2. The V gene end was trimmed by 5 bases and the J gene end by 7 bases; junction bases not matched to a gene: 8. Germline V lookup: CDR1 SGHRS, CDR2 YFSETQ. The CDR3 totals 15 residues. CDR3 bases: TGCGCCAGCAGACAAGGGACTAGCGGAGGGAATGAGCAGTTCTTC. This encodes CASRQGTSGGNEQFF.

This rearrangement joins TRBV5-1 to TRBJ2-1, with D maybe TRBD1 (5 bases). The V gene's germline CDR1 is SGHRS and CDR2 YFSETQ. Trimming removed 2 bases at V and 6 bases at J, with 6 bases between. The CDR3 extends over 12 amino acids. For the CDR3, the DNA is TGCGCCAGCAGCTTTACAGGCAATGAGCAGTTCTTC. This codes for CASSFTGNEQFF.

J is TRBJ1-2 and V is TRBV5-1, with D possibly TRBD1 on 5 matching bases. Germline assignment: CDR1 SGHRS and CDR2 YFSETQ. Trimming removed 4 bases at V and 0 bases at J, with 10 bases between. The CDR3 runs to 14 residues. The CDR3 region is CASSGGGANYGYTF. The CDR3 coding sequence is TGCGCCAGCAGCGGTGGAGGGGCTAACTATGGCTACACCTTC.

The CDR3 DNA reads TGTGCCAGCAGGGTGCCCGGGACTAGAGAGGCCGGGGAGCTGTTTTTT. Translation: CASRVPGTREAGELFF. The rearrangement joins TRBV7-9 to TRBJ2-2, with 8 bases matching TRBD2. V was clipped by 6 bases and J by 6 bases; unmatched bases: 12. This CDR3 contains 16 residues. The germline V gene has CDR1 SEHNR and CDR2 FQNEAQ (reference sequence).

This chain links TRBV18 with TRBJ2-7; D unresolved. Trimming shortened V by 5 bases and J by 3 bases, and 11 bases separated the two germline ends. The CDR3 extends over 13 amino acids. Per germline, CDR1 KGHSH and CDR2 LQKENI. The CDR3 is CASSVGGDYEQYF. The CDR3, as DNA: TGTGCCAGCTCAGTAGGTGGGGACTACGAGCAGTACTTC.

The J gene is TRBJ2-7, the V gene TRBV5-8; the D is unclear. V was cut by 2 bases and J by 3 bases, with 6 bases left in between. The V gene's germline CDR1 is SGHTS and CDR2 YDEGEE. This CDR3 has 12 residues. The CDR3 coding sequence is TGTGCCAGCAGCTTACGCTACTACGAGCAGTACTTC. Translation gives CASSLRYYEQYF.

This sequence joins TRBV5-4 and TRBJ2-3; TRBD2 agrees at 8 bases. Looked up from germline, CDR1 is SGHNT and CDR2 is YYREEE (reference sequence). The length of the CDR3 is 16 residues. The V and J ends lost 3 bases and 4 bases, in that order; junction bases with no gene match: 10. The CDR3 nucleotides are TGTGCCAGCAGCTCCGCAGCGGGAGCGGTCGCAGATACGCAGTATTTT. The encoded protein is CASSSAAGAVADTQYF.

The chain employs TRBV18 and TRBJ1-5; possible D gene TRBD1, 5 bases. CDR3 length: 14 residues. Germline CDR1 reads KGHSH; CDR2 reads LQKENI. The V and J ends lost 5 bases and 5 bases respectively, with 13 bases between them. The CDR3 DNA reads as TGTGCCAGCTCATTTGGGACTTTAGATCAGCCCCAGCATTTT. As protein: CASSFGTLDQPQHF.

The V gene is TRBV18, the J gene TRBJ1-4, with D hard to call. The CDR3 runs to 19 residues. V lost 1 base and J lost 5, with 23 bases in between. Germline V gene sequence: CDR1 KGHSH, CDR2 LQKENI. The CDR3 loop reads CASSPLGIWAQGSNEKLFF. DNA for the CDR3: TGTGCCAGCTCACCACTGGGGATATGGGCCCAAGGCTCAAATGAAAAACTGTTTTTT.

V and J are TRBV6-5 and TRBJ2-3, with TRBD2 matching 9 bases. V was clipped by 2 bases and J by 0 bases; unmatched bases: 3. The CDR3 is 16 amino acids. Germline V gene data show CDR1 as MNHEY and CDR2 as SVGAGI. CDR3 sequence: CASSYLAGFSTDTQYF. DNA for the CDR3: TGTGCCAGCAGTTACCTAGCGGGGTTTAGCACAGATACGCAGTATTTT.

The chain couples TRBV11-2 to TRBJ1-5; D is undetermined. CDR1 is SGHAT, CDR2 FQNNGV, per germline. The CDR3 contains 15 residues. Trimming took off 1 base at V and 5 bases at J, with 12 bases between the two ends. CDR3 sequence reads: CASSLAAGLHQPQHF. The CDR3 DNA sequence: TGTGCCAGCAGCTTAGCGGCAGGCCTGCATCAGCCCCAGCATTTT.

The rearrangement uses TRBV5-1 and TRBJ1-3; 9 bases line up with TRBD1. The CDR3 runs to 16 residues. J was trimmed by 3 bases and V by 2 bases; bases with no gene match: 6. Per the germline V gene, CDR1 is SGHRS and CDR2 is YFSETQ. This CDR3 reads CASSLDRGSGGNTIYF. Here the CDR3 DNA reads TGCGCCAGCAGCTTAGACAGGGGGTCGGGTGGAAACACCATATATTTT.

The V call is TRBV18, the J call TRBJ2-1, with 7 bases matching TRBD2. Germline values: CDR1 KGHSH, CDR2 LQKENI. V dropped 0 bases and J dropped 10; count of bases not matched to a gene: 9. CDR3 size: 15 residues. CDR3 in amino acids: CASSPPSVGAGEQFF. In DNA form, the CDR3 reads TGTGCCAGCTCACCACCCAGCGTGGGAGCGGGAGAGCAGTTCTTC. Variable domain in full (rest from reference TRBV18 and TRBJ2-1): NAGVMQNPRHLVRRRGQEARLRCSPMKGHSHVYWYRQLPEEGLKFMVYLQKENIIDESGMPKERFSAEFPKEGPSILRIQQVVRGDSAAYFCASSPPSVGAGEQFFGPGTRLTVL.

The chain couples TRBV7-2 to TRBJ1-5; D might be TRBD1 (5 bases). The V gene's germline CDR1 is SGHTA and CDR2 FQGNSA. Trimming stripped 8 bases from V and 5 bases from J, with 13 bases between. This CDR3 comprises 13 residues. The CDR3 loop reads CASGRTPDQPQHF. The CDR3 nucleotides are TGTGCCAGCGGAAGGACACCCGATCAGCCCCAGCATTTT.

As to this clone: This specimen includes other DNA sequences encoding the same CDR3. The chain recombines TRBV19 with TRBJ1-4; D unresolved. V was pared by 4 bases and J by 0 bases, with 6 bases between. The CDR3 is 14 amino acids. Germline CDR1 reads LNHDA; CDR2 reads SQIVND (reference sequence). DNA for the CDR3: TGTGCCAGTAGTAAGACTGCAACTAATGAAAAACTGTTTTTT. It codes for CASSKTATNEKLFF.

The chain has TRBV28 and TRBJ1-5; TRBD1 might be the D (5 bases). With 5 bases removed from V and 4 bases from J, the gap between germline ends came to 18 bases. Germline V lookup: CDR1 MDHEN, CDR2 SYDVKM. The CDR3 totals 16 residues. The CDR3 loop reads CASSLVGSGINQPQHF. The CDR3 DNA sequence: TGTGCCAGCAGTCTAGTGGGCTCAGGGATAAATCAGCCCCAGCATTTT.

A word on this clone: This sequence is one base from a far larger clone and is likely a read error. Different DNA sequences within this sample yield the same CDR3. This chain uses TRBV30 with TRBJ1-3; D ambiguous. Germline CDR1 reads GTSNPN; CDR2 reads SVGIG (reference sequence). The CDR3 extends over 11 amino acids. CDR3 sequence (DNA): TGCGCCTGGAGTTGGGGAAACACCATATATTTT. Its translation is CAWSWGNTIYF.

Details on this clone: Other nucleotide sequences in the sample specify the same CDR3. The chain is built from TRBV5-4 and TRBJ2-6; no clear D. The germline V gene has CDR1 SGHNT and CDR2 YYREEE (reference sequence). The length of the CDR3 is 15 residues. V lost 1 base and J 4 bases, leaving 9 bases between the germline ends. CDR3 sequence (DNA): TGTGCCAGCAGCTTGAAGGGTTCCGGGGCCAACGTCCTGACTTTC. Amino acids: CASSLKGSGANVLTF.

V gene TRBV6-5 combines with J gene TRBJ2-7; 11 nucleotides align to TRBD2. Germline trimming cut 5 bases from V and 4 bases from J; bases unmatched to any gene: 7. Looked up from germline, CDR1 is MNHEY and CDR2 is SVGAGI. This CDR3 is built from 15 residues. DNA of the CDR3: TGTGCCAGCAGTACAACTAGCGGGAGTTTTTACGAGCAGTACTTC. Translating gives CASSTTSGSFYEQYF.

This sequence joins TRBV2 and TRBJ2-5, with 14 bases aligning to TRBD2. J was trimmed by 1 base and V by 8 bases; bases with no gene match: 3. This CDR3 spans 15 amino acids. Per germline, CDR1 SNHLY and CDR2 FYNNEI. The CDR3 DNA reads as TGTGCCAGCGGGGGACTAGCGGGAGTCCAAGAGACCCAGTACTTC. Translated, it gives CASGGLAGVQETQYF.

This clone has just one count. V is TRBV6-5 and J is TRBJ2-5, with D possibly TRBD1 on 7 matching bases. The V gene's germline CDR1 is MNHEY and CDR2 SVGAGI. The germline V and J ends were trimmed by 2 bases and 2 bases, with 15 bases remaining between them. CDR3 length equals 16 residues. CDR3 coding DNA: TGTGCCAGCAGTTACCGAGGAGGGACAGCTCAAGAGACCCAGTACTTC. This gives the protein CASSYRGGTAQETQYF.